The 2 T cell receptor beta chains given below trace back to one sample, sequenced in a study of cytomegalovirus exposure and HLA in healthy donors. Amplification used 60 Vbeta primers and 13 Jbeta primers. Profiling relied on immunoSEQ multiplex PCR, and the TCRdb table lists in-frame clones only, not all of them. The sample includes 84,000 or so clones, approximately 79% of them seen just once. The sample was PBMCs. The receptors stem from a young man in good health and CMV-seronegative.

This clone was observed a single time. The chain carries TRBV5-1 and TRBJ2-7; D uncertain. The CDR3 runs 12 residues. Germline values: CDR1 SGHRS, CDR2 YFSETQ. Trimming removed 0 bases from V and 4 bases from J, with 5 bases in between. The CDR3 protein is CASSLEAYEQYF. CDR3 bases: TGCGCCAGCAGCTTGGAAGCTTACGAGCAGTACTTC. Combining the CDR3 with reference TRBV5-1 and TRBJ2-7 gives the whole variable domain KAGVTQTPRYLIKTRGQQVTLSCSPISGHRSVSWYQQTPGQGLQFLFEYFSETQRNKGNFPGRFSGRQFSNSRSEMNVSTLELGDSALYLCASSLEAYEQYFGPGTRLTVT.

The chain uses TRBV6-5 and TRBJ1-2, with D possibly matching TRBD1 (6 bases). The germline V gene encodes CDR1 MNHEY and CDR2 SVGAGI. V lost 0 bases to trimming and J lost 11 bases, with 19 bases between them. The CDR3 length is 15 residues. CDR3 region: CASSYSLGTWNMYTF. In DNA form, the CDR3 reads TGTGCCAGCAGTTACTCTTTAGGGACATGGAACATGTACACCTTC.